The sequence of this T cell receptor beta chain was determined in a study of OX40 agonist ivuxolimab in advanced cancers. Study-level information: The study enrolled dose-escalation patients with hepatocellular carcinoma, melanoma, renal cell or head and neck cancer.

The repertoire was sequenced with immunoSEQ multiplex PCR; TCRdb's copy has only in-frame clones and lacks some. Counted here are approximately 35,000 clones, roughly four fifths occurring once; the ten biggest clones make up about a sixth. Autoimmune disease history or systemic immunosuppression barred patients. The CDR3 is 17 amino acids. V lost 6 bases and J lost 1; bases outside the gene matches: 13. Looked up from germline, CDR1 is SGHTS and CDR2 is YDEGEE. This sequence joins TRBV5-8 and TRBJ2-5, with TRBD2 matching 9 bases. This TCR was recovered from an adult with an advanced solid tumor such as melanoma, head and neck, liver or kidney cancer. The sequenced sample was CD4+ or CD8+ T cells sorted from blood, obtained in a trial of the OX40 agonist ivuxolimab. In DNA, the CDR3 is TGTGCCAGCACCCCCCACTGGCGGGGGGGCACCCAAGAGACCCAGTACTTC. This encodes CASTPHWRGGTQETQYF.